These 8 T cell receptor beta chains came from one sample sequenced in a study of shared clonotypes between healthy human individuals. The method was immunoSEQ multiplex PCR; TCRdb's version includes in-frame clones alone and lacks a portion of them. The profile covers about 1.1 million clones, with roughly 80% appearing a single time and approximately 0.95% taken by the ten largest. Input material: memory CD4+ T cells from PBMCs. Subset noted: CD45RA-negative fraction. The receptors were sampled from a man aged 18 to 35 in good health. Some clones in this sample may be carry-over from other donors' samples.

Details on this clone: The same CDR3 is also encoded by other DNA sequences in this sample. The CDR3 sequence is CASSLVQLRDEQFF. The CDR3 coding sequence is TGCGCCAGCAGCTTGGTTCAGCTGAGGGATGAGCAGTTCTTC. This chain uses TRBV5-1 with TRBJ2-1; possibly TRBD2 for D (5 bases). V gave up 0 bases and J gave up 8 bases, with 12 bases separating them. This CDR3 is 14 amino acids long. Germline loops: CDR1 SGHRS, CDR2 YFSETQ. Drawing the rest from reference TRBV5-1 and TRBJ2-1, the complete variable domain is KAGVTQTPRYLIKTRGQQVTLSCSPISGHRSVSWYQQTPGQGLQFLFEYFSETQRNKGNFPGRFSGRQFSNSRSEMNVSTLELGDSALYLCASSLVQLRDEQFFGPGTRLTVL.

With regard to this clone: A much larger clone lies a single base off, so this may be a read error. The same CDR3 arises from other DNA sequences in this sample as well. V usage is TRBV19 and J usage is TRBJ2-2, with 7 bases that match TRBD1. This CDR3 contains 14 residues. Germline values: CDR1 LNHDA, CDR2 SQIVND (reference sequence). The V and J ends lost 5 bases and 1 base, in that order; junction bases with no gene match: 1. CDR3 sequence: CASSRTGNTGELFF. CDR3 nucleotide sequence: TGTGCCAGTAGTCGGACAGGGAACACCGGGGAGCTGTTTTTT.

V and J are TRBV6-1 and TRBJ1-5; D is uncertain. Germline assignment: CDR1 MNHNS and CDR2 SASEGT. V was clipped by 2 bases and J by 6 bases, with 14 bases between them. The CDR3 sequence is 15 residues long. The DNA for the CDR3 is TGTGCCAGCAGTGAAACGTTGGGAGTCGGTCAGCCCCAGCATTTT. This codes for CASSETLGVGQPQHF.

The V call is TRBV28, the J call TRBJ1-2, with 7 bases lining up with TRBD1. Trimming took 9 bases from V and 1 from J; bases not matched to a gene: 8. Germline V CDR1 and CDR2: MDHEN, SYDVKM. The CDR3 consists of 14 residues. CDR3 nucleotide sequence: TGTGCCAGTCGAGCCCAGGGGGGTAACTATGGCTACACCTTC. It codes for CASRAQGGNYGYTF.

This chain links TRBV7-2 with TRBJ2-3; TRBD2 matches 10 bases. Germline V CDR1 and CDR2: SGHTA, FQGNSA. This CDR3 has 15 amino acids. V lost 3 bases and J lost 6; bases outside the gene matches: 6. As DNA, the CDR3 is TGTGCCAGCAGCTTTCAACTAGCGGGACAGGATACGCAGTATTTT. Protein: CASSFQLAGQDTQYF.

The chain carries TRBV2 and TRBJ2-1; 8 nucleotides align to TRBD2. Germline V CDR1 and CDR2: SNHLY, FYNNEI. V shed 4 bases, J shed 7 bases, and the junction held 12 bases outside the gene matches. This CDR3 contains 16 residues. DNA of the CDR3: TGTGCCAGCAGTGGCTACGGGACTAGGCACTTGAATGAGCAGTTCTTC. This codes for CASSGYGTRHLNEQFF.

As regards this clone: Within the sample, other DNA sequences also encode this same CDR3. The chain recombines TRBV5-1 with TRBJ1-4, with D perhaps matching TRBD1 (5 bases). CDR3 size: 14 residues. Germline CDR1 and CDR2: SGHRS and YFSETQ. Trimming cost V 3 bases and J 5 bases, with 11 bases left between them. The CDR3 DNA is TGCGCCAGCAGCTACGGACATGGGAATGAAAAACTGTTTTTT. As protein: CASSYGHGNEKLFF. Drawing the rest from reference TRBV5-1 and TRBJ1-4, the complete variable domain is KAGVTQTPRYLIKTRGQQVTLSCSPISGHRSVSWYQQTPGQGLQFLFEYFSETQRNKGNFPGRFSGRQFSNSRSEMNVSTLELGDSALYLCASSYGHGNEKLFFGSGTQLSVL.

As for this clone: This may be a read error, as it is one base from a much larger clone. This chain joins TRBV7-2 and TRBJ1-1; 7 bases fit TRBD1. V lost 5 bases and J lost 0; bases outside the gene matches: 3. CDR3 length: 14 amino acids. CDR1 is SGHTA and CDR2 is FQGNSA in the germline V gene. CDR3 bases: TGTGCCAGCAGCCCTGACAGGGTGAACACTGAAGCTTTCTTT. It encodes CASSPDRVNTEAFF.